This T cell receptor (beta chain) originates from a study of blood T cell repertoires in COVID-19. Whole-study context: COVID-19 samples, acute and convalescent, were from the United States, Italy and Spain. PBMCs, B-cell-depleted T cells, or T cells were the source of the cDNA or gDNA that made up the material.

Per the authors' pipeline: Reference gene primer amplification gave nucleated cell count estimates. The repertoire was sequenced with immunoSEQ multiplex PCR; TCRdb's copy has only in-frame clones and lacks some. The V and J calls and clone size are taken from that table; D and trimming were inferred from the DNA. This table has 200,000 to 250,000 clones, about four fifths appearing once. The CDR3 loop spans 15 amino acids. Germline loops: CDR1 MNHEY, CDR2 SVGAGI. V lost 8 bases to trimming and J lost 7 bases; unmatched junction nucleotides: 9. What was sequenced was peripheral blood. The sequence was collected from a man aged 45-65 years with active or convalescent COVID-19. This rearrangement joins TRBV6-5 to TRBJ2-3, with 13 bases aligning to TRBD2. CDR3 bases: TGTGCCAGCCACCAACTAGCGGGAGGGCCTAATACGCAGTATTTT. Translated: CASHQLAGGPNTQYF.